A single TCR beta chain is shown here with its context. Profiled with immunoSEQ multiplex PCR; TCRdb holds only in-frame clones, not every one. The sample contains over 150,000 clones, approximately 84% of which appear only once. This record comes from a study of cytomegalovirus exposure and HLA in healthy donors. Germline V lookup: CDR1 SNHLY, CDR2 FYNNEI. The CDR3 runs to 14 residues. V shed 5 bases, J shed 6 bases, and the junction held 6 bases outside the gene matches. Sequenced input: PBMCs. The TCR was taken from a woman between 18 and 30 years old in good health and CMV-seropositive. This rearrangement joins TRBV2 to TRBJ1-2, with 10 nucleotides matching TRBD1. The DNA of the CDR3 is TGTGCCAGCAGTTTCTCGGGACAGGGGAATGGCTACACCTTC. This gives the protein CASSFSGQGNGYTF.